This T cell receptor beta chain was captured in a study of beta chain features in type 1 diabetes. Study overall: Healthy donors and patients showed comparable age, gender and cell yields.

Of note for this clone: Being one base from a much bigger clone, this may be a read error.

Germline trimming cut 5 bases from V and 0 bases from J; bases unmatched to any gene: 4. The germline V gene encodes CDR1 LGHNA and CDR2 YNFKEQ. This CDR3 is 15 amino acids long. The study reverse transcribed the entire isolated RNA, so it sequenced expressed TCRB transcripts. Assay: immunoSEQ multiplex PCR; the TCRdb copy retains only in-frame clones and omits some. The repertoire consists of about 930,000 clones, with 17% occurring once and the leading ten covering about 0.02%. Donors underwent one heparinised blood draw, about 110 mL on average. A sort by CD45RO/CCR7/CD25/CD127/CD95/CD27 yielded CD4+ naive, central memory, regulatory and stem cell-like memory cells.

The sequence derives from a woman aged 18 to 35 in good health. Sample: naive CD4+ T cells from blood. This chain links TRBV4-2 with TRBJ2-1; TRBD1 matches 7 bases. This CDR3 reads CASSLGQSSYNEQFF. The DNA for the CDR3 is TGTGCCAGCAGCTTGGGACAGAGCTCCTACAATGAGCAGTTCTTC.